This T cell receptor beta chain was profiled in a study of T-cell memory formation after mild COVID-19. As for the study in general: For the most part, TCR clusters were specific to one donor.

Findings and caveats of the study: Whether second-wave clones peaking at day 37 were SARS-CoV-2 specific went unconfirmed.

Germline CDR1 is LGHDT and CDR2 is YNNKEL (reference sequence). The ends were cut back, 1 base at V and 4 bases at J, with 13 bases in the middle. There are 15 residues in the CDR3. Remarks on this clonotype: Its antigen is still unknown.

5'RACE with constant-segment primers yielded barcoded, UMI-tagged TCR alpha and TCR beta cDNA libraries. TCRdb independently ran MiXCR on the 5' RACE reads; one entry per CDR3 protein. Of approximately 480,000 distinct CDR3 sequences listed, about 18% were seen once; the top ten hold about 12%. The clonotype was recovered from an adult woman who had mild COVID-19 (a few samples of this study predate the infection). Cell type and time point are not known. The gene calls are TRBV3-1 and TRBJ1-2; TRBD1 might be the D (6 bases). The source material was PBMCs or a T cell subset sorted from them (not recorded which). The CDR3 region is CASSQGQVSSYGYTF. As DNA, the CDR3 is TGTGCCAGCAGCCAAGGACAGGTATCTAGCTATGGCTACACCTTC.